This TCR beta chain appears in the sequencing data of a study of shared clonotypes between healthy human individuals. Whole-study results and caveats: Few donors restricted represented genetic and exposure-history diversity.

In the original analysis: Filtering differed because ImmunoSEQ produced junction-only sequences that carried no quality scores. The repertoire was sequenced with immunoSEQ multiplex PCR; TCRdb's copy has only in-frame clones and lacks some. D and trimming come from the DNA, and the V and J calls and clone size come from that table. This table has 450,000 to 600,000 clones, about 80% appearing once. Free of recent acute infections or vaccinations, the donors were healthy HIV-negative adults. Germline V gene lookup returns CDR1 KGHSH and CDR2 LQKENI. Trimming removed 0 bases from V and 3 bases from J; junction bases left unmatched: 2. The CDR3 extends over 14 amino acids. This clone was picked up one time. Its specificity is unknown.

The sequence was obtained from a woman aged 35 to 49 in good health. Some clones in this sample may be carry-over from other donors' samples. The sequenced material came from PBMCs. V gene TRBV18 combines with J gene TRBJ2-7, with 7 bases that match TRBD1. The CDR3: CASSPPNRGYEQYF. In DNA form, the CDR3 reads TGTGCCAGCTCACCACCGAACAGGGGCTACGAGCAGTACTTC.